Below, 2 T cell receptor beta chains from the same sample are listed, as sequenced in a study of T cells in localized non-small cell lung cancer. Some clones are missing from TCRdb's copy, which holds only in-frame ones; the method was immunoSEQ multiplex PCR. Altogether roughly 16,000 clones are present, 70% to 90% being singletons, with the ten largest covering around a quarter. The sequenced sample was peripheral blood, obtained before any cancer treatment. The receptors stem from an older female donor with stage III squamous cell lung carcinoma.

By sample share, this clone is medium-sized. The rearrangement uses TRBV5-3 and TRBJ2-5; a weak D match, TRBD2 (5 bases). TRBV5-3 carries the ORF label, with uncertain function. V was cut by 4 bases and J by 2 bases, with 15 bases left in between. There are 15 residues in the CDR3. The CDR3 nucleotides are TGTGCCAGAAGCCGCGCGTGGGAGCAACAAGAGACCCAGTACTTC. Its translation: CARSRAWEQQETQYF.

The chain is built from TRBV7-8 and TRBJ2-7; 14 bases fit TRBD2. In germline, CDR1 is SGHVS, CDR2 FQNEAQ. Trimming took 4 bases from V and 4 from J; bases not matched to a gene: 15. The length of the CDR3 is 19 residues. CDR3 sequence (DNA): TGTGCCAGCAGCTCGGCCGTGAACCCCGGGACTAGCGGGAGTTACGAGCAGTACTTC. It encodes CASSSAVNPGTSGSYEQYF. The full variable domain, completed using reference TRBV7-8 and TRBJ2-7, is GAGVSQSPRYKVAKRGQDVALRCDPISGHVSLFWYQQALGQGPEFLTYFQNEAQLDKSGLPSDRFFAERPEGSVSTLKIQRTQQEDSAVYLCASSSAVNPGTSGSYEQYFGPGTRLTVT.